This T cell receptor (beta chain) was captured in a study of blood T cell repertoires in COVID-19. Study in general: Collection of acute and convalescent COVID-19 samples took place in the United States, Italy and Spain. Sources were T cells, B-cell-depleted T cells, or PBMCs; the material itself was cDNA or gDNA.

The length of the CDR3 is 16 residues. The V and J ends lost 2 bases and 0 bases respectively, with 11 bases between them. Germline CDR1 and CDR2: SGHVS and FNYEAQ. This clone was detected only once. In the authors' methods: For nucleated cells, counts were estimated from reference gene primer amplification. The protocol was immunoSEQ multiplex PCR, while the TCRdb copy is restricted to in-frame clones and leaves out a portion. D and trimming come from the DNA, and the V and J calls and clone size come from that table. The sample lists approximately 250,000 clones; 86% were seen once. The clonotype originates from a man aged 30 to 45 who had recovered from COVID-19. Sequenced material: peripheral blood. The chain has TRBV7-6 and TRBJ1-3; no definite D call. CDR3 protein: CASSLIGGFSGNTIYF. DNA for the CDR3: TGTGCCAGCAGCTTAATTGGCGGGTTCTCTGGAAACACCATATATTTT. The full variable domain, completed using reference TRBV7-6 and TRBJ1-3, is GAGVSQSPRYKVTKRGQDVALRCDPISGHVSLYWYRQALGQGPEFLTYFNYEAQQDKSGLPNDRFSAERPEGSISTLTIQRTEQRDSAMYRCASSLIGGFSGNTIYFGEGSWLTVV.